These 30 T cell receptor beta chains were sequenced from one sample in a study of T cells in Graves' hyperthyroidism and ophthalmopathy. The source material, RNA transcripts, was used to amplify TCR beta CDR3 regions. Primed by the HTBI set, a first-round RT-PCR was run on the TCR CDR3. MiXCR, run by TCRdb on the multiplex PCR reads, gives a single entry per CDR3 protein. The table shows roughly 700,000 distinct CDR3 sequences, with roughly a sixth occurring only once. The material sequenced was blood. The source of these receptors is a man aged 45-60 years with Graves' hyperthyroidism.

This clonotype is a singleton in its sample. In nucleotides, the CDR3 is TGTGCCAGCAGCTCCCGGACAGGGCCACTCACCGGGGAGCTGTTTTTT. Translation: CASSSRTGPLTGELFF. The chain joins TRBV7-2 to TRBJ2-2; 8 positions agree with TRBD1. Trimming at V came to 4 bases and at J to 4 bases, leaving 8 bases not matched to a gene. Germline lookup yields CDR1 SGHTA and CDR2 FQGNSA. CDR3 length: 16 residues.

The V call is TRBV4-3, the J call TRBJ1-1, with a weak D call TRBD1 (6 bases). Germline CDR1 LGHNA, CDR2 YSLEER. The V gene lost 1 base and the J gene lost 4 bases, with 13 bases spanning the gap. The CDR3 has 15 amino acids. The CDR3 region is CASSQGGAEGTEAFF. DNA for the CDR3: TGCGCCAGCAGCCAAGGGGGGGCCGAGGGCACTGAAGCTTTCTTT.

This clonotype came up many times. The genes are TRBV2 and TRBJ1-1, with D maybe TRBD1 (6 bases). V lost 6 bases and J lost 2, with 16 bases in between. Germline loops: CDR1 SNHLY, CDR2 FYNNEI. This CDR3 contains 15 residues. CDR3 DNA: TGTGCCAGCAGGAAATTCGGACAGAGTAACACTGAAGCTTTCTTT. This codes for CASRKFGQSNTEAFF.

This clonotype was observed many times. The rearrangement links TRBV30 to TRBJ2-7; a weak D match, TRBD1 (6 bases). Looked up from germline, CDR1 is GTSNPN and CDR2 is SVGIG (reference sequence). The CDR3 runs to 12 residues. Trimming removed 8 bases at V and 0 bases at J, with 11 bases between. The CDR3 here is CARTAISYEQYF. CDR3 sequence (DNA): TGTGCCAGGACAGCGATCTCCTACGAGCAGTACTTC.

This chain links TRBV29-1 with TRBJ2-7; D gene uncertain. The length of the CDR3 is 12 residues. CDR1 is SQVTM and CDR2 is ANQGSEA in the germline V gene. V shed 5 bases and J shed 2 bases, with 10 bases lying between them. The CDR3 reads CSVLADTYEQYF. The CDR3 DNA follows: TGCAGCGTTCTGGCGGATACCTACGAGCAGTACTTC.

Ten or more counts support this clonotype. V is TRBV20-1 and J is TRBJ2-1, with a weak D call TRBD2 (6 bases). CDR1 and CDR2 (germline): DFQATT, SNEGSKA (reference sequence). Trimming stripped 0 bases from V and 3 bases from J, with 12 bases between. The length of the CDR3 is 15 residues. The CDR3 spells CSARDPGLDYNEQFF. The CDR3 DNA reads TGCAGTGCTAGAGATCCGGGACTGGACTACAATGAGCAGTTCTTC.

J is TRBJ1-5 and V is TRBV6-1, with a tentative D call TRBD1 (5 bases). Per germline, CDR1 MNHNS and CDR2 SASEGT. This CDR3 is 16 amino acids long. V lost 5 bases and J 1 base, leaving 15 bases between the germline ends. The CDR3, as DNA: TGTGCCAGCAGTCCACCATGGGACGGCAGCAATCAGCCCCAGCATTTT. This translates into CASSPPWDGSNQPQHF.

The genes are TRBV27 and TRBJ2-1, with D uncertain. The CDR3 totals 17 residues. The V gene lost 2 bases and the J gene lost 0 bases, with 14 bases spanning the gap. Looked up from germline, CDR1 is MNHEY and CDR2 is SMNVEV (reference sequence). CDR3 protein: CASSLHVAEGSYNEQFF. The CDR3 nucleotides are TGTGCCAGCAGTTTACACGTGGCGGAAGGCTCCTACAATGAGCAGTTCTTC.

The rearrangement joins TRBV10-1 to TRBJ2-1, with D unresolved. The V end lost 7 bases, the J end lost 0 bases, and 10 bases lay between the germline ends. This CDR3 comprises 14 residues. Germline V lookup: CDR1 WNHNN, CDR2 SYGVQD (reference sequence). The CDR3 nucleotides are TGCGCCAGCATATGTGGCAGCTCCTACAATGAGCAGTTCTTC. It encodes CASICGSSYNEQFF.

This rearrangement joins TRBV7-2 to TRBJ1-2; 10 nucleotides agree with TRBD1. CDR1 is SGHTA and CDR2 is FQGNSA in the germline V gene. The CDR3 length is 15 residues. V trimming: 1 base; J trimming: 6 bases; junction bases outside the gene matches: 5. The CDR3 reads CASSLESGTGDGYTF. The CDR3 nucleotides read TGTGCCAGCAGCTTAGAATCCGGGACAGGGGATGGCTACACCTTC.

This clonotype was found many times. V is TRBV28 and J is TRBJ2-2; no definite D call. The CDR3 runs to 12 residues. Germline V lookup: CDR1 MDHEN, CDR2 SYDVKM. With 3 bases removed from V and 7 bases from J, the gap between germline ends came to 6 bases. The CDR3 reads CASSFLVGELFF. CDR3 nucleotide sequence: TGTGCCAGCAGTTTTCTAGTCGGGGAGCTGTTTTTT. Combining the CDR3 with reference TRBV28 and TRBJ2-2 gives the whole variable domain DVKVTQSSRYLVKRTGEKVFLECVQDMDHENMFWYRQDPGLGLRLIYFSYDVKMKEKGDIPEGYSVSREKKERFSLILESASTNQTSMYLCASSFLVGELFFGEGSRLTVL.

Many counts were recorded for this clonotype. This chain connects TRBV2 to TRBJ2-6; D gene uncertain. CDR1 and CDR2 from the germline V gene are SNHLY and FYNNEI. The CDR3 has 15 amino acids. V dropped 5 bases and J dropped 2 bases, with 10 bases sitting between them. The CDR3 DNA follows: TGTGCCAGCAGTATCACCTTCGCTGGGGCCAACGTCCTGACTTTC. It translates to CASSITFAGANVLTF.

This rearrangement joins TRBV6-5 to TRBJ1-1, with 9 positions matching TRBD1. The CDR3 is made up of 15 amino acids. Trimming at V came to 10 bases and at J to 6 bases, leaving 15 bases not matched to a gene. CDR1 and CDR2 from the germline V gene are MNHEY and SVGAGI. The CDR3 bases are TGTGCCACCGGGACAGGGTTTGATCAGTTGGCTGAAGCTTTCTTT. Its protein product is CATGTGFDQLAEAFF.

The table lists this clonotype with a few counts. V gene TRBV20-1 combines with J gene TRBJ2-1, with 11 bases fitting TRBD2. V was pared by 0 bases and J by 2 bases, with 6 bases of the junction left unmatched. The germline gives CDR1 DFQATT, CDR2 SNEGSKA (reference sequence). This CDR3 is 17 amino acids long. CDR3 sequence: CSARDRTGLAAYNEQFF. The CDR3 DNA follows: TGCAGTGCTAGAGATCGGACGGGACTAGCGGCCTACAATGAGCAGTTCTTC.

As regards this clonotype: The junction differs from germline at one of its ends, possibly a read error. The CDR3 DNA sequence: TGTGCCAACAGTTACTCGGAGGGGGTCTTTGAGCAGTTCTTC. Residues: CANSYSEGVFEQFF. V usage is TRBV6-5 and J usage is TRBJ2-1; D is perhaps TRBD1 or TRBD2 (6 bases each). The CDR3 covers 14 residues. In germline, CDR1 is MNHEY, CDR2 SVGAGI.

This clonotype has ten or more counts. CDR3 sequence: CASSLGSGSSGEQFF. The CDR3 DNA reads TGTGCCAGCAGTTTAGGTAGCGGGAGTAGTGGTGAGCAGTTCTTC. The V call is TRBV12-3 or TRBV12-4, the J call TRBJ2-1; TRBD2 matches at 9 bases. J lost 9 bases, V lost 1 base, and 7 bases had no gene match. There are 15 residues in the CDR3.

The J gene is TRBJ2-3, the V gene TRBV30; no definite D call. The germline V and J ends were trimmed by 4 bases and 4 bases, with 9 bases remaining between them. Looked up from germline, CDR1 is GTSNPN and CDR2 is SVGIG (reference sequence). The CDR3 is 12 residues long. CDR3 loop: CAWNLWADTQYF. CDR3 nucleotides: TGTGCCTGGAACCTTTGGGCAGATACGCAGTATTTT.

The J gene is TRBJ2-1, the V gene TRBV19, with 7 bases aligning to TRBD1. Looked up from germline, CDR1 is LNHDA and CDR2 is SQIVND (reference sequence). The CDR3 has 14 residues. V shed 3 bases and J 10 bases; nucleotides not matched to a gene: 9. In DNA form, the CDR3 reads TGTGCCAGTAGTATTCCCCGGGACAGTCGGGAGCAGTTCTTC. It codes for CASSIPRDSREQFF. Full variable domain (outside the CDR3, taken from reference TRBV19 and TRBJ2-1): DGGITQSPKYLFRKEGQNVTLSCEQNLNHDAMYWYRQDPGQGLRLIYYSQIVNDFQKGDIAEGYSVSREKKESFPLTVTSAQKNPTAFYLCASSIPRDSREQFFGPGTRLTVL.

V and J are TRBV27 and TRBJ1-5; D call uncertain. Trimming took off 0 bases at V and 6 bases at J, with 12 bases between the two ends. Germline CDR1 reads MNHEY; CDR2 reads SMNVEV (reference sequence). The CDR3 is 15 residues long. The CDR3 nucleotides are TGTGCCAGCAGTTTATCTTGGGGTATAGGTCAGCCCCAGCATTTT. It is translated as CASSLSWGIGQPQHF.

Many counts were recorded for this clonotype. The chain has TRBV19 and TRBJ2-1; maybe TRBD2 (6 bases). Germline V gene lookup returns CDR1 LNHDA and CDR2 SQIVND (reference sequence). V lost 1 base and J lost 5, with 18 bases in between. The CDR3 sequence is 17 residues long. CDR3 sequence reads: CASSIGGVVAVDNEQFF. The CDR3 DNA sequence: TGTGCCAGTAGTATAGGGGGGGTTGTAGCCGTGGACAATGAGCAGTTCTTC.

This clonotype was seen a handful of times. The V call is TRBV3-1, the J call TRBJ2-4; TRBD1 matches 8 bases. The CDR3 contains 14 residues. Germline V gene lookup returns CDR1 LGHDT and CDR2 YNNKEL (reference sequence). The ends lost 5 bases at V and 6 bases at J; junction bases unmatched: 6. The CDR3 sequence: CASSARDRRNIQYF. CDR3 in DNA: TGTGCCAGCAGCGCCCGGGACAGGAGAAACATTCAGTACTTC. The variable domain in full, completed from reference TRBV3-1 and TRBJ2-4, reads DTAVSQTPKYLVTQMGNDKSIKCEQNLGHDTMYWYKQDSKKFLKIMFSYNNKELIINETVPNRFSPKSPDKAHLNLHINSLELGDSAVYFCASSARDRRNIQYFGAGTRLSVL.

The V gene is TRBV10-3, the J gene TRBJ1-1; D is unclear. Trimming cost V 0 bases and J 5 bases, with 10 bases left between them. This CDR3 is built from 14 residues. Germline CDR1 is ENHRY and CDR2 is SYGVKD. The chain's CDR3 is CAISESVSATEAFF. Written as DNA, the CDR3 is TGTGCCATCAGTGAGTCGGTGTCGGCTACTGAAGCTTTCTTT.

In its sample, this clonotype was seen many times. J is TRBJ2-1 and V is TRBV28, with 7 bases aligning to TRBD2. J was trimmed by 5 bases and V by 4 bases; bases with no gene match: 14. Germline assignment: CDR1 MDHEN and CDR2 SYDVKM. This CDR3 is built from 17 residues. The CDR3 region is CASSSAGAGDLHNEQFF. DNA for the CDR3: TGTGCCAGCAGTTCCGCCGGTGCGGGAGATCTTCACAATGAGCAGTTCTTC.

There are many counts of this clonotype. V and J are TRBV28 and TRBJ2-7; 9 bases align to TRBD1. This CDR3 has 14 residues. V shed 4 bases and J 6 bases; nucleotides not matched to a gene: 7. The V gene's germline CDR1 is MDHEN and CDR2 SYDVKM. CDR3 coding DNA: TGTGCCAGCAGTTCGCTAGGGACAGGGAGCGAGCAGTACTTC. Residues: CASSSLGTGSEQYF.

There are many counts of this clonotype. This chain uses TRBV3-1 with TRBJ2-5; TRBD2 might be the D (6 bases). Trimming shortened V by 2 bases and J by 5 bases, and 18 bases separated the two germline ends. Per germline, CDR1 LGHDT and CDR2 YNNKEL (reference sequence). The length of the CDR3 is 16 residues. The chain's CDR3 is CASSQTPTRSDETQYF. As DNA, the CDR3 is TGTGCCAGCAGCCAAACGCCGACTAGGAGTGACGAGACCCAGTACTTC.

The chain has TRBV7-3 and TRBJ2-1; 15 bases agree with TRBD2. This CDR3 comprises 18 residues. The germline V gene encodes CDR1 SGHTA and CDR2 FQGTGA. With V trimmed by 5 bases and J by 2 bases, 7 bases remained unmatched. Here the CDR3 reads CASSRTSGRAAAYNEQFF. CDR3 nucleotides: TGTGCCAGCAGCCGGACTAGCGGGAGGGCGGCGGCCTACAATGAGCAGTTCTTC.

This clonotype was seen ten or more times. This rearrangement joins TRBV20-1 to TRBJ2-5, with a weak D call TRBD1 (6 bases). Between the trimmed V and J ends, which lost 3 bases and 4 bases, there was a span of 12 bases. Per the germline V gene, CDR1 is DFQATT and CDR2 is SNEGSKA (reference sequence). This CDR3 contains 13 residues. The CDR3, as DNA: TGCAGTGCTAGGCAAACAGGGCGAGAGACCCAGTACTTC. Its translation: CSARQTGRETQYF.

This clonotype came up many times. The V and J genes are TRBV10-3 and TRBJ2-5; 8 positions agree with TRBD2. Germline V gene data show CDR1 as ENHRY and CDR2 as SYGVKD. The V and J ends lost 4 bases and 4 bases, in that order; junction bases with no gene match: 2. The CDR3 is made up of 13 amino acids. CDR3 region: CAISVLAGETQYF. The CDR3 DNA reads TGTGCCATCAGTGTGCTAGCGGGAGAGACCCAGTACTTC.

This clonotype was observed many times. The rearrangement joins TRBV15 to TRBJ2-3; D not certain. The CDR3 is 17 amino acids. In germline, CDR1 is LNHNV, CDR2 YYDKDF (reference sequence). V was trimmed by 1 base and J by 0 bases, leaving 14 bases between them. DNA for the CDR3: TGTGCCACCAGCAGAGGGCCCGGTGGCAGTAGCACAGATACGCAGTATTTT. This gives the protein CATSRGPGGSSTDTQYF. The variable domain in full, completed from reference TRBV15 and TRBJ2-3, reads DAMVIQNPRYQVTQFGKPVTLSCSQTLNHNVMYWYQQKSSQAPKLLFHYYDKDFNNEADTPDNFQSRRPNTSFCFLDIRSPGLGDTAMYLCATSRGPGGSSTDTQYFGPGTRLTVL.

As regards this clonotype: A much larger clone lies one base from this, so it may be a read error. The gene calls are TRBV11-2 and TRBJ1-4; weak D call: TRBD1 (6 bases). Germline lookup yields CDR1 SGHAT and CDR2 FQNNGV. This CDR3 is built from 14 residues. Trimming stripped 8 bases from V and 7 bases from J, with 17 bases between. The DNA for the CDR3 is TGTGCCAGCGGCGCGGGGGGGCGCCTTGAAAAACTGTTTTTT. The encoded protein is CASGAGGRLEKLFF.